This TCR beta chain is from a study of shared clonotypes between healthy human individuals. Study-wide context: Each donor's CD4 naive and CD4 memory cells filled three plates apiece, CD8 naive two, and CD8 memory one. Study conclusions and caveats: Sample collection involved blood only; tissue repertoires are likely different.

The table came from immunoSEQ multiplex PCR; TCRdb's copy has only in-frame clones and leaves some out. The sample lists hundreds of thousands of clones, about three quarters occurring once. Donors included only healthy HIV-negative adults lacking recent acute infections or vaccinations. Researchers partitioned CD4+ cells into CD45RA+ naive and CD45RA-negative memory subsets. Unmatched junction bases numbered 4, after V lost 3 bases and J lost 7 bases. CDR1 and CDR2 (germline): SGHRS, YFSETQ. The length of the CDR3 is 14 residues. About this clone itself: Its antigen is as yet unknown.

The sequence came from a woman in her 30s in good health. The specimen sequenced was memory CD4+ T cells sorted from blood. Subset defined: CD45RA-negative fraction. The V gene is TRBV5-1, the J gene TRBJ1-4, with 9 bases lining up with TRBD1. This CDR3 is CASSSGQGTEKLFF. The CDR3 DNA is TGCGCCAGCAGCTCGGGACAGGGCACTGAAAAACTGTTTTTT.